What follows are 14 T cell receptor beta chains derived from one specimen sequenced in a study of cytomegalovirus exposure and HLA in healthy donors. 60 Vbeta and 13 Jbeta primers were used in PCR. Some clones are missing from TCRdb's copy, which holds only in-frame ones; the method was immunoSEQ multiplex PCR. The listing records approximately 190,000 clones. The sequencing input was PBMCs. The receptors were sampled from a man younger than 45 in good health and CMV-seronegative.

The CDR3 region is CASSYTAPTGSYGYTF. CDR3 DNA sequence: TGTGCCAGCAGTTACACGGCACCCACAGGATCCTATGGCTACACCTTC. V is TRBV6-5 and J is TRBJ1-2; possible D gene TRBD1, 5 bases. This CDR3 comprises 16 residues. The germline V gene encodes CDR1 MNHEY and CDR2 SVGAGI. The V gene lost 2 bases and the J gene lost 4 bases, with 17 bases spanning the gap.

The chain joins TRBV27 to TRBJ2-3, with TRBD2 identical over 10 bases. The V and J ends lost 3 bases and 3 bases, in that order; junction bases with no gene match: 6. The CDR3 consists of 16 residues. Germline lookup yields CDR1 MNHEY and CDR2 SMNVEV (reference sequence). The CDR3 is CASSFVGTSETDTQYF. In DNA form, the CDR3 reads TGTGCCAGCAGTTTTGTTGGGACTAGCGAGACAGATACGCAGTATTTT.

The V and J genes are TRBV5-1 and TRBJ2-3, with TRBD2 as a possible D gene (5 bases). CDR3 length equals 15 residues. Germline assignment: CDR1 SGHRS and CDR2 YFSETQ. Trimming took off 2 bases at V and 0 bases at J, with 10 bases between the two ends. This CDR3 reads CASSFAGWSTDTQYF. CDR3 in DNA: TGCGCCAGCAGCTTTGCGGGCTGGAGCACAGATACGCAGTATTTT.

The J gene is TRBJ2-1, the V gene TRBV15, with a tentative D call TRBD1 (6 bases). CDR3 length: 15 residues. Trimming pared 0 bases from V and 7 bases from J, leaving 13 bases between. Germline V CDR1 and CDR2: LNHNV, YYDKDF (reference sequence). The CDR3 loop reads CATSREQGRGNEQFF. CDR3 DNA: TGTGCCACCAGCAGAGAACAGGGTCGAGGGAATGAGCAGTTCTTC.

The chain joins TRBV5-6 to TRBJ2-7; D possibly corresponds to TRBD2 (5 bases). Trimming took off 0 bases at V and 4 bases at J, with 17 bases between the two ends. Germline V CDR1 and CDR2: SGHDT, YYEEEE. This CDR3 is 16 amino acids long. CDR3 amino acids: CASSLERSAEIYEQYF. The CDR3 nucleotides read TGTGCCAGCAGCTTGGAACGGTCAGCGGAGATATACGAGCAGTACTTC.

The genes are TRBV30 and TRBJ2-3; D not certain. V was trimmed by 0 bases and J by 5 bases, leaving 6 bases between them. Germline-derived CDR1 and CDR2 are GTSNPN and SVGIG (reference sequence). This CDR3 comprises 12 residues. The CDR3 bases are TGTGCCTGGAGTGTTTCGGTAGATACGCAGTATTTT. Its translation: CAWSVSVDTQYF.

The DNA for the CDR3 is TGTGCCAGCTCACCACAGGGAGAATTCTCTGGAAACACCATATATTTT. Amino acid sequence: CASSPQGEFSGNTIYF. This sequence joins TRBV18 and TRBJ1-3, with no clear D. The V and J ends lost 1 base and 0 bases respectively, with 10 bases between them. The CDR3 consists of 16 residues. Per germline, CDR1 KGHSH and CDR2 LQKENI.

This sequence joins TRBV6-6 and TRBJ1-2; weak D call: TRBD1 (5 bases). The germline CDR1 and CDR2 sequences are MNHNY and SVGAGI (reference sequence). V was cut by 6 bases and J by 8 bases, with 22 bases left in between. This CDR3 has 15 amino acids. The DNA for the CDR3 is TGTGCCAGCAGCCCCGTACTCGACAGTATGGGAGGCTACACCTTC. Protein product: CASSPVLDSMGGYTF.

The gene calls are TRBV21-1 and TRBJ2-7; the D call TRBD1 from the table was never checked on the DNA. TRBV21-1 is listed as a pseudogene. The CDR3 loop spans 13 amino acids. CDR3 nucleotides: TGTGCCACCGGAAGGACACTAACCTACGAGCAGTACTTC. Translating it yields CATGRTLTYEQYF.

This chain uses TRBV29-1 with TRBJ1-1; 9 bases fit TRBD1. This CDR3 comprises 14 residues. V gave up 4 bases and J gave up 0 bases; unmatched junction bases: 3. Germline CDR1 and CDR2: SQVTM and ANQGSEA. For the CDR3, the DNA is TGCAGCGTTGGAGGACAGGGGTTGAACACTGAAGCTTTCTTT. Its translation is CSVGGQGLNTEAFF.

The chain joins TRBV6-1 to TRBJ2-3; 12 bases are a match to TRBD2. Germline V lookup: CDR1 MNHNS, CDR2 SASEGT. The ends lost 4 bases at V and 3 bases at J; junction bases unmatched: 11. The CDR3 runs to 18 residues. For the CDR3, the DNA is TGTGCCAGCAGTGCTCAACCTAGCGGGGGGGCCTTTACAGATACGCAGTATTTT. It codes for CASSAQPSGGAFTDTQYF.

The chain recombines TRBV7-6 with TRBJ2-7; tentative D call: TRBD2 (6 bases). Trimming left V 4 bases short and J 6 bases short, with 22 bases between. CDR3 length: 16 residues. Germline lookup yields CDR1 SGHVS and CDR2 FNYEAQ. The CDR3 bases are TGTGCCAGCAGCTCGGAAGGCTCCGGGAGTTTCTTCGAGCAGTACTTC. Encoded protein: CASSSEGSGSFFEQYF. Based on the CDR3 plus reference TRBV7-6 and TRBJ2-7, the full variable domain is GAGVSQSPRYKVTKRGQDVALRCDPISGHVSLYWYRQALGQGPEFLTYFNYEAQQDKSGLPNDRFSAERPEGSISTLTIQRTEQRDSAMYRCASSSEGSGSFFEQYFGPGTRLTVT.

V and J are TRBV6-1 and TRBJ2-5; 11 nucleotides agree with TRBD1. The CDR3 is made up of 14 amino acids. The V and J ends lost 6 bases and 7 bases, in that order; junction bases with no gene match: 7. The germline V gene has CDR1 MNHNS and CDR2 SASEGT. CDR3 DNA: TGTGCCAGCAGAGGACAGGGGGCGTTGGGGACCCAGTACTTC. Translation gives CASRGQGALGTQYF.

V is TRBV19 and J is TRBJ1-4; 7 positions agree with TRBD1. The CDR3 runs 15 residues. V lost 6 bases, J lost 5 bases, and 9 bases stayed unmatched. CDR1 is LNHDA and CDR2 is SQIVND in the germline V gene (reference sequence). The CDR3 DNA follows: TGTGCCAGTAGGCGCTCCCGGGACAGCAATGAAAAACTGTTTTTT. Translated, it gives CASRRSRDSNEKLFF.